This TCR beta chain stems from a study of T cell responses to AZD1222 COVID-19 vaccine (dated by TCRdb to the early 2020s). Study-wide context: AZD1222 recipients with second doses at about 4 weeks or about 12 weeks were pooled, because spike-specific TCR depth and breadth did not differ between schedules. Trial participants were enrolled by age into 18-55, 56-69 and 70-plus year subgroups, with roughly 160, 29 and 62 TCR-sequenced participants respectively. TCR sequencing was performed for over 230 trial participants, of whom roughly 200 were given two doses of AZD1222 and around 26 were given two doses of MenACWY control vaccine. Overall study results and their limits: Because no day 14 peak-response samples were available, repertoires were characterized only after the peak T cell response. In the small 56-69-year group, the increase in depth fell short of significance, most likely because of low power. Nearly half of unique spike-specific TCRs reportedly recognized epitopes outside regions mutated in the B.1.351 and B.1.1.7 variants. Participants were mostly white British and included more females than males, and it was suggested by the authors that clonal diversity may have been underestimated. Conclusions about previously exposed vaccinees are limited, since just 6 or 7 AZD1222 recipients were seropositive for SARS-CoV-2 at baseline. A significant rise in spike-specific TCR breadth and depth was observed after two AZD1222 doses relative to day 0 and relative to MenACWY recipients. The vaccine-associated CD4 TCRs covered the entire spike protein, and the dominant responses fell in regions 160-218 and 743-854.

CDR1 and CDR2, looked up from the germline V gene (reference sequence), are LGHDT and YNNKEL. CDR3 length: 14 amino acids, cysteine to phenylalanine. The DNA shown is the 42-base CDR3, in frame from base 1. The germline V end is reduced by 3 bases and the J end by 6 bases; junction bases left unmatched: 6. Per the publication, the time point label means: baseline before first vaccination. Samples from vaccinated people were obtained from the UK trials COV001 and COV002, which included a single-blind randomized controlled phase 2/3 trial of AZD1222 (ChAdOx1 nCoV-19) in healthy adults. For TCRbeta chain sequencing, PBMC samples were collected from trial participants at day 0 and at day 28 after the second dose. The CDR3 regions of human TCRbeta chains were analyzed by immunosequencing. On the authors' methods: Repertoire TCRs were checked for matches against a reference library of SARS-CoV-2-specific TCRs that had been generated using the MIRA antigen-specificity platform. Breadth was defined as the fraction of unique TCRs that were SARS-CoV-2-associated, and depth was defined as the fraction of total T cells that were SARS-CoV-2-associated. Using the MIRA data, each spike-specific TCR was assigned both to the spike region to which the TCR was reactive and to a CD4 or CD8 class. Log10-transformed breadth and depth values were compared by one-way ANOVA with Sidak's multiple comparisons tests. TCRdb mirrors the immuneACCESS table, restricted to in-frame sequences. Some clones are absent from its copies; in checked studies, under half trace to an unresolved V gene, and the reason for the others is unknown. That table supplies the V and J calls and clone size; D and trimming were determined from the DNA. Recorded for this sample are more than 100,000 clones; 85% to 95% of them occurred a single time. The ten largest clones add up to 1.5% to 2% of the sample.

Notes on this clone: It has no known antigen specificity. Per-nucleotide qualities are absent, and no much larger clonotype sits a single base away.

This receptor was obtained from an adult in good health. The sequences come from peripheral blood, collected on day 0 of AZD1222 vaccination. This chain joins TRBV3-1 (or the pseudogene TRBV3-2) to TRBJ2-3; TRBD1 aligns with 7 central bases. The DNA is TGTGCCAGCAGCCAGGGGGACAGTCGGGATACGCAGTATTTT. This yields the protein CASSQGDSRDTQYF.